These 9 T cell receptor beta chains came from one sample sequenced in a study of T-cell memory formation after mild COVID-19 (dated by TCRdb to about 2021). Library generation was performed with 5' RACE. TCRdb shows the sequencer as Illumina NovaSeq 6000. The public reads were reprocessed in TCRdb via fastp at Q25 and MiXCR, keeping in-frame beta chains. Each record represents a unique CDR3 protein, reported with the most common genes and DNA among its rows. Here the sample has tens of thousands of distinct CDR3 sequences; roughly 25% occur a single time. The ten largest clones capture 35% to 45% of the sample. Sequenced input: PBMCs or a T cell subset sorted from them (not recorded which). These receptors all stem from a young man who had mild COVID-19 (a few samples of this study predate the infection). The sample titles of this study are shuffled in the database, so cell type and time point are left out; the donor was told from shared clones.

The V gene is TRBV7-6, the J gene TRBJ2-3, with TRBD2 identical over 10 bases. V was pared by 1 base and J by 0 bases, with 1 base of the junction left unmatched. Germline CDR1 is SGHVS and CDR2 is FNYEAQ. This CDR3 has 16 amino acids. Here the CDR3 DNA reads TGTGCCAGCAGCTTAGTAGCGGGGGGTAGCACAGATACGCAGTATTTT. This gives the protein CASSLVAGGSTDTQYF.

This clonotype was recorded a few times. V usage is TRBV30 and J usage is TRBJ2-7; tentatively, D is TRBD1 (5 bases). This CDR3 has 11 amino acids. V was shortened by 7 bases and J by 4 bases, with 11 bases between the two germline ends. CDR1 and CDR2 from the germline V gene are GTSNPN and SVGIG (reference sequence). The CDR3 DNA reads as TGTGCCTTGGCGACAGTTTACGAGCAGTACTTC. This sequence encodes CALATVYEQYF.

This clonotype has only a few counts. The genes are TRBV5-4 and TRBJ2-7; the D gene is possibly TRBD2 (5 bases). V lost 4 bases and J lost 4, with 15 bases in between. Germline assignment: CDR1 SGHNT and CDR2 YYREEE (reference sequence). The CDR3 length is 14 residues. The CDR3 loop reads CASSTTTNRYEQYV. In DNA, the CDR3 is TGTGCCAGCAGCACGACGACTAACCGGTACGAGCAGTACGTC.

This clonotype has at least ten counts. The chain has TRBV4-1 and TRBJ2-7; D assignment may be TRBD1 or TRBD2 (5 bases each). Germline loops: CDR1 MGHRA, CDR2 YSYEKL. V lost 4 bases and J 3 bases, leaving 16 bases between the germline ends. The CDR3 sequence is 15 residues long. Here the CDR3 reads CASSRDQNLGYEQYF. CDR3 DNA: TGCGCCAGCAGCCGGGACCAAAACTTAGGCTACGAGCAGTACTTC.

This chain joins TRBV6-2 or TRBV6-3 and TRBJ1-3, with D hard to call. The ends were cut back, 0 bases at V and 1 base at J, with 4 bases in the middle. The CDR3 extends over 14 amino acids. Germline loops: CDR1 MNHEY, CDR2 SVGEGT. The CDR3 coding sequence is TGTGCCAGCAGTTACTCGAGTTCTGGAAACACCATATATTTT. It translates to CASSYSSSGNTIYF.

The chain couples TRBV7-6 to TRBJ2-2; TRBD2 matches 11 bases. V was pared by 4 bases and J by 3 bases, with 1 base of the junction left unmatched. Germline CDR1 reads SGHVS; CDR2 reads FNYEAQ. The CDR3 contains 15 residues. The CDR3 protein is CASSYSGGDTGELFF. The CDR3 DNA is TGTGCCAGCAGCTATAGCGGGGGGGACACCGGGGAGCTGTTTTTT. Drawing the rest from reference TRBV7-6 and TRBJ2-2, the complete variable domain is GAGVSQSPRYKVTKRGQDVALRCDPISGHVSLYWYRQALGQGPEFLTYFNYEAQQDKSGLPNDRFSAERPEGSISTLTIQRTEQRDSAMYRCASSYSGGDTGELFFGEGSRLTVL.

The rearrangement joins TRBV7-9 to TRBJ2-1; D uncertain. This CDR3 has 13 residues. Deletions cut 3 bases from V and 3 bases from J, with 6 bases between. CDR1 is SEHNR, CDR2 FQNEAQ, per germline (reference sequence). CDR3 sequence: CASSFRSYNEQFF. The CDR3 coding sequence is TGTGCCAGCAGCTTTCGCAGCTACAATGAGCAGTTCTTC.

CDR3 nucleotides: TGCAGCGTCGAACAAGGGGTGGATCCCTCTTTTGGTACGCAGTATTTT. It encodes CSVEQGVDPSFGTQYF. V usage is TRBV29-1 and J usage is TRBJ2-3; D is perhaps TRBD1 (5 bases). CDR3 size: 16 residues. V lost 6 bases, J lost 8 bases, and 27 bases lay in between. Germline V gene sequence: CDR1 SQVTM, CDR2 ANQGSEA.

The V call is TRBV3-1, the J call TRBJ2-1; D is perhaps TRBD2 (7 bases). Germline V gene lookup returns CDR1 LGHDT and CDR2 YNNKEL (reference sequence). V lost 1 base and J lost 8, with 12 bases in between. The CDR3 contains 14 residues. This chain's CDR3 is CASSQVGGQDEQFF. The CDR3 nucleotides read TGTGCCAGCAGCCAAGTGGGGGGGCAAGATGAGCAGTTCTTC.